The T cell receptor beta chain under discussion was sequenced for a study of blood T cell repertoires in COVID-19. This CDR3 is built from 15 residues. CDR1 is LNHDA, CDR2 SQIVND, per germline (reference sequence). Trimming took 5 bases from V and 3 from J; bases not matched to a gene: 7. The method was immunoSEQ multiplex PCR; TCRdb's version includes in-frame clones alone and lacks a portion of them. The sample shows roughly 110,000 clones, 80% to 85% of them seen only once. The rearrangement uses TRBV19 and TRBJ2-1; TRBD2 matches 7 bases. The TCR sequence derives from a human donor in a cohort sampled during active COVID-19. The sequenced sample consisted of peripheral blood. CDR3 nucleotides: TGTGCCAGTAGTCACAGCCTAGCGGACTACAATGAGCAGTTCTTC. It yields the protein CASSHSLADYNEQFF.